A selection of T cell receptor beta chains follows, all from one sample in a study of T cell responses to AZD1222 COVID-19 vaccine. Clones were read by immunoSEQ multiplex PCR, and TCRdb kept only the in-frame ones, dropping some. The table lists 130,000 to 150,000 clones, approximately 78% of them singletons, with about 3.8% in the top ten. The material was peripheral blood, obtained on day 0 of MenACWY control vaccination. All receptors derive from an adult in good health. CDR3s include the opening cysteine and the closing phenylalanine or tryptophan. The D gene is left open where the match is weak. Clone size, where shown, is once, few, many, or a class for clones that have expanded.

J gene	V gene	clone size	D gene	CDR3 protein	CDR3 DNA
TRBJ1-4	TRBV10-3	.	.	CAISMVLYEKLFF	TGTGCCATCAGTATGGTTCTATATGAAAAACTGTTTTTT
TRBJ2-6	TRBV6-1	.	.	CASSELVQASSSGANVLTF	TGTGCCAGCAGTGAATTGGTACAGGCAAGCTCCTCTGGGGCCAACGTCCTGACTTTC
TRBJ1-2	TRBV7-2	.	.	CASSLDIGGYGYTF	TGTGCCAGCAGCTTAGATATCGGGGGGTATGGCTACACCTTC
TRBJ2-7	TRBV7-9	.	.	CASSLRNYEQYF	TGTGCCAGCAGCTTACGAAACTACGAGCAGTACTTC
TRBJ2-3	TRBV7-9	.	.	CASSLVLASTDTQYF	TGTGCCAGCAGCTTAGTGCTAGCGAGCACAGATACGCAGTATTTT
TRBJ1-3	TRBV3-1/TRBV3-2	.	TRBD1	CASSHPRPTGEAGNTIYF	TGTGCCAGCAGCCACCCACGGCCCACAGGGGAAGCTGGAAACACCATATATTTT
TRBJ1-5	TRBV7-2	.	.	CASSLGPSNQPQHF	TGTGCCAGCAGCTTAGGCCCTAGCAATCAGCCCCAGCATTTT
TRBJ1-1	TRBV5-1	.	.	CASSLDGVLSKAFF	TGCGCCAGCAGCTTGGATGGGGTTTTGTCGAAGGCTTTCTTT
TRBJ2-5	TRBV3-1/TRBV3-2	.	TRBD2	CASSSRLAAVETQYF	TGTGCCAGCAGCTCTAGACTAGCGGCTGTGGAGACCCAGTACTTC
TRBJ2-1	TRBV20-1	.	TRBD2	CSASRLAGGYNEQFF	TGCAGTGCTAGTCGGCTAGCGGGGGGGTACAATGAGCAGTTCTTC
TRBJ1-1	TRBV19	.	.	CASSRKGFVGEAFF	TGTGCCAGTAGTAGAAAGGGCTTCGTTGGTGAAGCTTTCTTT
TRBJ2-1	TRBV2	few	.	CASRSSGRSYNEQFF	TGTGCCAGCAGGTCATCGGGGCGCTCCTACAATGAGCAGTTCTTC
TRBJ2-6	TRBV27	.	.	CASSFSGANVLTF	TGTGCCAGCAGTTTCTCTGGGGCCAACGTCCTGACTTTC
TRBJ2-2	TRBV27	.	.	CASSLVPPGELFF	TGTGCCAGCAGTTTGGTTCCTCCCGGGGAGCTGTTTTTT
TRBJ2-1	TRBV24-1	.	.	CATSVGANEQFF	TGTGCCACCAGTGTCGGGGCGAATGAGCAGTTCTTC
TRBJ2-7	TRBV5-6	.	.	CASSFQSGQYF	TGTGCCAGCAGCTTCCAAAGCGGGCAGTACTTC
TRBJ2-1	TRBV2	few	.	CASREGAGSYNEQFF	TGTGCCAGCAGGGAGGGGGCTGGGTCCTACAATGAGCAGTTCTTC
TRBJ1-3	TRBV4-1	.	.	CASSQVLTGNTIYF	TGCGCCAGCAGCCAAGTGTTAACTGGAAACACCATATATTTT
TRBJ2-3	TRBV19	.	TRBD2	CASARSGLAGGLYTDTQYF	TGTGCCAGTGCTCGATCGGGACTAGCGGGGGGCCTTTACACAGATACGCAGTATTTT
TRBJ2-1	TRBV3-1/TRBV3-2	.	.	CASSQSGEQFF	TGTGCCAGCAGCCAAAGTGGTGAGCAGTTCTTC
TRBJ2-2	TRBV7-8	once	.	CASSTGASPGELFF	TGTGCCAGCAGCACGGGAGCTTCCCCCGGGGAGCTGTTTTTT
TRBJ1-2	TRBV9	once	.	CASSVQGYGYTF	TGTGCCAGCAGCGTGCAGGGGTATGGCTACACCTTC
TRBJ1-2	TRBV11-2	few	TRBD1	CASSLDRGQGHGYTF	TGTGCCAGCAGCTTAGATAGGGGACAGGGGCACGGCTACACCTTC
TRBJ2-2	TRBV4-2	.	TRBD1	CASSQGDRATGELFF	TGTGCCAGCAGCCAAGGGGACAGGGCCACCGGGGAGCTGTTTTTT
TRBJ2-5	TRBV15	.	.	CATSRERGAFGETQYF	TGTGCCACCAGCAGAGAAAGGGGCGCTTTTGGGGAGACCCAGTACTTC
TRBJ2-2	TRBV14	once	.	CASSQDAWGRAGELFF	TGTGCCAGCAGCCAAGATGCCTGGGGGCGGGCCGGGGAGCTGTTTTTT
TRBJ1-2	TRBV5-1	.	.	CASSLDSPAPNYGYTF	TGCGCCAGCAGCCTCGACAGCCCAGCCCCTAACTATGGCTACACCTTC
TRBJ2-5	TRBV5-6	.	TRBD2	CASSSLPGLGVGQTQYF	TGTGCCAGCAGCTCTCTCCCGGGACTAGGAGTTGGGCAGACCCAGTACTTC
TRBJ1-1	TRBV19	once	TRBD1	CASSTPDRGLMNTEAFF	TGTGCCAGTAGTACCCCGGACAGGGGGCTTATGAACACTGAAGCTTTCTTT
TRBJ1-4	TRBV27	.	.	CASSFDRDANEKLFF	TGTGCCAGCAGTTTCGACCGGGACGCCAATGAAAAACTGTTTTTT
TRBJ1-1	TRBV3-1/TRBV3-2	.	.	CASSLSMGNTEAFF	TGTGCCAGCAGCTTGTCGATGGGGAACACTGAAGCTTTCTTT
TRBJ2-2	TRBV2	.	.	CASSEPPRQTGELFF	TGTGCCAGCAGTGAGCCCCCTCGACAGACCGGGGAGCTGTTTTTT
TRBJ1-1	TRBV5-1	.	TRBD1	CASSWSTGVTEAFF	TGCGCCAGCAGCTGGTCGACAGGGGTGACGGAAGCTTTCTTT
TRBJ1-6	TRBV6-5	.	.	CASGSSSYNSPLHF	TGTGCCAGCGGGTCGAGCTCCTATAATTCACCCCTCCACTTT
TRBJ2-1	TRBV9	.	TRBD1	CASSGQGAPDFGYNEQFF	TGTGCCAGCAGCGGACAGGGGGCCCCCGACTTCGGCTACAATGAGCAGTTCTTC
TRBJ2-1	TRBV3-1/TRBV3-2	.	TRBD2	CASSRAGGDNEQFF	TGTGCCAGCAGCCGAGCGGGGGGGGACAATGAGCAGTTCTTC
TRBJ1-2	TRBV3-1/TRBV3-2	once	.	CASSPGPNYGYTF	TGTGCCAGCAGCCCCGGCCCCAACTATGGCTACACCTTC
TRBJ2-1	TRBV10-3	once	.	CAISESNKVLKQFF	TGTGCCATCAGTGAGTCGAATAAGGTATTGAAGCAGTTCTTC
TRBJ1-5	TRBV4-1	.	.	CASSQGGGRPGNQPQHF	TGCGCCAGCAGCCAAGGGGGGGGCAGACCCGGCAATCAGCCCCAGCATTTT
TRBJ1-5	TRBV10-3	.	.	CAISESGRSRNQPQHF	TGTGCCATCAGTGAGTCGGGTAGATCTAGGAATCAGCCCCAGCATTTT
TRBJ2-5	TRBV2	.	.	CASSYASRTAQETQYF	TGTGCCAGCAGCTACGCTTCCCGGACAGCCCAAGAGACCCAGTACTTC
TRBJ1-4	TRBV4-2	.	TRBD1	CATMMTGRVEKLFF	TGTGCCACAATGATGACAGGGAGAGTTGAAAAACTGTTTTTT
TRBJ1-2	TRBV3-1/TRBV3-2	.	TRBD1	CASSRQGGVGYGYTF	TGTGCCAGCAGCCGCCAAGGGGGCGTAGGGTATGGCTACACCTTC
TRBJ1-6	TRBV28	.	TRBD1	CAGSSRTGRIDSPLHF	TGTGCCGGCAGTTCGAGGACAGGGAGGATAGATTCACCCCTCCACTTT
TRBJ1-6	TRBV7-2	once	TRBD1	CASSLYGTGLSPLHF	TGTGCCAGCAGCCTTTATGGGACAGGCCTTTCACCCCTCCACTTT
TRBJ2-7	TRBV6-1	once	.	CASSDIFRGTYEQYF	TGTGCCAGCAGTGACATTTTTAGGGGGACATACGAGCAGTACTTC
TRBJ2-7	TRBV18	.	.	CASSPRQETYEQYF	TGTGCCAGCTCACCTAGACAGGAGACCTACGAGCAGTACTTC
TRBJ1-6	TRBV18	.	.	CASSPGTSPLHF	TGTGCCAGCTCACCAGGCACCTCGCCCCTCCACTTT
TRBJ2-7	TRBV6-5	.	TRBD1	CASSPDRGIAYEQYF	TGTGCCAGCAGTCCGGACAGGGGGATCGCCTACGAGCAGTACTTC
TRBJ2-2	TRBV28	.	.	CASSFPGGGRGYETGELFF	TGTGCCAGCAGTTTTCCCGGGGGCGGAAGGGGATACGAGACCGGGGAGCTGTTTTTT
TRBJ2-2	TRBV19	.	.	CASSPQNTGELFF	TGTGCCAGTAGCCCACAGAACACCGGGGAGCTGTTTTTT
TRBJ1-6	TRBV27	few	.	CASSFGGSNNSPLHF	TGTGCCAGCAGTTTCGGAGGGAGCAATAATTCACCCCTCCACTTT
TRBJ1-5	TRBV6-5	.	TRBD1	CASRAADRGTQPQHF	TGTGCCAGCAGAGCCGCGGACAGGGGAACTCAGCCCCAGCATTTT
TRBJ1-6	TRBV12-5	.	.	CASGLRPGEDSYNSPLHF	TGTGCTAGTGGTTTGAGGCCGGGGGAGGACTCCTATAATTCACCCCTCCACTTT
TRBJ1-1	TRBV30	few	.	CAWGPRNTEAFF	TGTGCCTGGGGTCCACGGAACACTGAAGCTTTCTTT
TRBJ1-1	TRBV5-1	.	.	CASSFQVNTEAFF	TGCGCCAGCAGCTTCCAGGTGAACACTGAAGCTTTCTTT
TRBJ1-3	TRBV11-2	few	.	CASSFGGNTIYF	TGTGCCAGCAGCTTTGGGGGAAACACCATATATTTT
TRBJ1-2	TRBV6-1	.	.	CASSEDLGGGDGYTF	TGTGCCAGCAGTGAAGATCTGGGGGGAGGGGATGGCTACACCTTC
TRBJ1-1	TRBV5-4	.	TRBD1	CASRQRGQGAVTEAFF	TGTGCCAGCAGGCAGAGGGGACAGGGGGCAGTGACTGAAGCTTTCTTT
TRBJ1-1	TRBV27	.	.	CASRRGLNTEAFF	TGTGCCAGCAGGCGGGGATTGAACACTGAAGCTTTCTTT